This passage covers 25 T cell receptor beta chains from one sample sequenced in a study of human CD8 memory T cell subsets. Libraries of TCR beta chains were produced by 5' RACE (UMI-labeled). TCRdb reanalyzed the 5' RACE reads and collapses them to one entry per CDR3 protein, without DNA. The repertoire table contains thousands of distinct CDR3 sequences. Source material: CD8+ T cells from PBMCs. These receptors all come from a human donor in good health.

The chain links TRBV7-9 to TRBJ2-3; without DNA, the TCRdb call of TRBD1 cannot be checked. The CDR3 has 17 amino acids. CDR1 is SEHNR, CDR2 FQNEAQ, per germline (reference sequence). The CDR3 sequence: CASSSVQGMWATDTQYF.

This clonotype registers medium-sized by frequency. The rearrangement links TRBV12-3 or TRBV12-4 to TRBJ1-2; TCRdb indicates TRBD1, and absent DNA this call remains unverified. The CDR3 spans 13 residues. CDR3 in amino acids: CASTERGLDGYTF.

The chain recombines TRBV5-1 with TRBJ2-2. Germline loops: CDR1 SGHRS, CDR2 YFSETQ. The CDR3 is 11 residues long. CDR3 sequence: CASRESGELFF. Drawing the rest from reference TRBV5-1 and TRBJ2-2, the complete variable domain is KAGVTQTPRYLIKTRGQQVTLSCSPISGHRSVSWYQQTPGQGLQFLFEYFSETQRNKGNFPGRFSGRQFSNSRSEMNVSTLELGDSALYLCASRESGELFFGEGSRLTVL.

CDR3 in amino acids: CASSEGVGEADEQFF. The rearrangement links TRBV6-1 to TRBJ2-1; TCRdb selects TRBD2, and the lack of DNA leaves this call unchecked. The CDR3 is made up of 15 amino acids. Looked up from germline, CDR1 is MNHNS and CDR2 is SASEGT.

The chain combines TRBV15 with TRBJ2-7. This CDR3 has 13 residues. Germline-derived CDR1 and CDR2 are LNHNV and YYDKDF (reference sequence). CDR3 amino acids: CATSRDRSAEQYF.

The chain links TRBV6-2 or TRBV6-3 to TRBJ1-1. Germline CDR1 is MNHEY and CDR2 is SVGEGT. This CDR3 is 18 amino acids long. The CDR3 spells CASSYSRTGTQLNTEAFF.

The chain carries TRBV28 and TRBJ1-3; without DNA, the TCRdb call of TRBD1 cannot be checked. The CDR3 runs 16 residues. Germline V CDR1 and CDR2: MDHEN, SYDVKM. Here the CDR3 reads CASSFHWTGTGNTIYF.

The chain uses TRBV25-1 and TRBJ2-1. The germline CDR1 and CDR2 sequences are MGHDK and SYGVNS. This CDR3 region has 13 residues. The CDR3: CASSDGGRNEQFF.

This chain links TRBV4-1 with TRBJ2-2; TCRdb designates TRBD2, a call that cannot be tested without DNA. The CDR3 consists of 14 residues. Germline V gives CDR1 MGHRA, CDR2 YSYEKL. This CDR3 reads CASSQDKAAGELFF.

The chain has TRBV9 and TRBJ2-1; without DNA, the TCRdb call of TRBD1 cannot be checked. There are 15 residues in the CDR3. Looked up from germline, CDR1 is SGDLS and CDR2 is YYNGEE. The CDR3 region is CASSAGQASYNEQFF. Drawing the rest from reference TRBV9 and TRBJ2-1, the complete variable domain is DSGVTQTPKHLITATGQRVTLRCSPRSGDLSVYWYQQSLDQGLQFLIQYYNGEERAKGNILERFSAQQFPDLHSELNLSSLELGDSALYFCASSAGQASYNEQFFGPGTRLTVL.

The chain employs TRBV7-9 and TRBJ2-3. The CDR3 extends over 16 amino acids. Germline V CDR1 and CDR2: SEHNR, FQNEAQ (reference sequence). CDR3 region: CASSSTKVDSGDTQYF.

The genes are TRBV23-1 and TRBJ1-2. TRBV23-1 is an open reading frame whose function is uncertain. CDR3 length: 15 amino acids. CDR3: CASSQYRDRDYGYTF.

Considering frequency, this clonotype is medium-sized (0.01 to 0.1%). The chain has TRBV4-2 and TRBJ2-7; with no DNA, the TCRdb D assignment of TRBD2 cannot be verified. The germline CDR1 and CDR2 sequences are LGHNA and YNFKEQ. CDR3 length: 16 residues. CDR3 residues: CASSPRTSGDSYEQYF.

This clonotype is called medium-sized based on its frequency. The genes are TRBV18 and TRBJ1-2. Germline values: CDR1 KGHSH, CDR2 LQKENI. The CDR3 extends over 13 amino acids. This CDR3 is CASSPVGVGGYTF.

The chain combines TRBV28 with TRBJ1-2; TCRdb indicates TRBD1, and absent DNA this call remains unverified. The CDR3 is 12 amino acids. The germline gives CDR1 MDHEN, CDR2 SYDVKM. The CDR3 region is CASSIRGNGYTF.

The V and J genes are TRBV25-1 and TRBJ2-3; there is no DNA to check the TCRdb D call of TRBD1. Germline assignment: CDR1 MGHDK and CDR2 SYGVNS. The CDR3 runs to 14 residues. The CDR3 sequence is CASSGVFGTDTQYF.

The rearrangement uses TRBV12-3 or TRBV12-4 and TRBJ1-5. The length of the CDR3 is 16 residues. This CDR3 reads CASSFIEVYSNQPQHF.

The V call is TRBV11-2, the J call TRBJ2-3; TCRdb names TRBD1, which stays unverified in the absence of DNA. CDR1 and CDR2 (germline): SGHAT, FQNNGV. This CDR3 is 18 amino acids long. CDR3 sequence: CASSSAQGIGAGTDTQYF.

J is TRBJ2-7 and V is TRBV12-3 or TRBV12-4; TCRdb gives TRBD1 as the D gene, but with no DNA this cannot be confirmed. The CDR3 sequence is 14 residues long. This CDR3 reads CASSPGQGSLEQYF.

This chain uses TRBV5-1 with TRBJ2-5. Germline V gene data show CDR1 as SGHRS and CDR2 as YFSETQ. This CDR3 is 13 amino acids long. CDR3 residues: CASSLVMGETQYF.

The V gene is TRBV20-1, the J gene TRBJ2-7. Per the germline V gene, CDR1 is DFQATT and CDR2 is SNEGSKA (reference sequence). This CDR3 has 12 residues. The CDR3 region is CSARWQSYEQYF.

The genes are TRBV7-9 and TRBJ2-5; the TCRdb D gene call, TRBD2, has no DNA to confirm it. The germline gives CDR1 SEHNR, CDR2 FQNEAQ (reference sequence). CDR3 length: 16 amino acids. This chain's CDR3 is CASSLASGSGQETQYF.

V is TRBV12-3 or TRBV12-4 and J is TRBJ2-2; TCRdb names TRBD2, which stays unverified in the absence of DNA. The CDR3 sequence is 15 residues long. This CDR3 reads CASSLARDSGGELFF.

The V call is TRBV13, the J call TRBJ1-4. This CDR3 is 11 amino acids long. Germline V gene data show CDR1 as PRHDT and CDR2 as FYEKMQ (reference sequence). CDR3 residues: CASSFGEKLFF.

The chain recombines TRBV12-3 or TRBV12-4 with TRBJ2-1; TCRdb calls TRBD2, which cannot be checked without DNA. The CDR3 covers 15 residues. The CDR3 reads CASSRSGGSYNEQFF.